A single sample is the source of the 18 T cell receptor beta chains below, sequenced in a study of radiotherapy plus CTLA-4 blockade in lung cancer. Some clones are missing from TCRdb's copy, which holds only in-frame ones; the method was immunoSEQ multiplex PCR. Found here are about 48,000 clones, approximately 78% of them singletons; the top ten hold roughly 3.4%. The sequencing here drew on peripheral blood, taken from a patient treated with radiotherapy plus ipilimumab. The receptors were gathered from a human donor with non-small cell lung cancer who had stable disease on radiotherapy plus ipilimumab.

The V call is TRBV10-3, the J call TRBJ2-1; maybe TRBD2 (6 bases). The CDR3 spans 16 residues. The germline V and J ends were trimmed by 2 bases and 0 bases, with 11 bases remaining between them. The V gene's germline CDR1 is ENHRY and CDR2 SYGVKD. CDR3 amino acids: CAISEAGRSSYNEQFF. CDR3 DNA sequence: TGTGCCATCAGTGAGGCGGGAAGGAGCTCCTACAATGAGCAGTTCTTC.

The chain links TRBV19 to TRBJ1-2, with TRBD1 as a possible D gene (5 bases). Deletions cut 2 bases from V and 4 bases from J, with 11 bases between. CDR1 and CDR2 (germline): LNHDA, SQIVND (reference sequence). The CDR3 spans 14 residues. CDR3: CASSILTDFYGYTF. The CDR3 coding sequence is TGTGCCAGTAGTATACTGACAGACTTCTATGGCTACACCTTC. Full variable domain (missing parts from reference TRBV19 and TRBJ1-2): DGGITQSPKYLFRKEGQNVTLSCEQNLNHDAMYWYRQDPGQGLRLIYYSQIVNDFQKGDIAEGYSVSREKKESFPLTVTSAQKNPTAFYLCASSILTDFYGYTFGSGTRLTVV.

The gene calls are TRBV9 and TRBJ1-4, with 7 bases that match TRBD1. The CDR3 sequence is 16 residues long. With V trimmed by 0 bases and J by 8 bases, 10 bases remained unmatched. The germline CDR1 and CDR2 sequences are SGDLS and YYNGEE. This CDR3 reads CASSVAGGGRGEKLFF. The DNA for the CDR3 is TGTGCCAGCAGCGTAGCCGGAGGGGGCCGAGGGGAAAAACTGTTTTTT.

The chain combines TRBV18 with TRBJ2-7, with D maybe TRBD2 (5 bases). Deletions cut 3 bases from V and 6 bases from J, with 9 bases between. Germline CDR1 reads KGHSH; CDR2 reads LQKENI. There are 12 residues in the CDR3. Here the CDR3 reads CASSPDSSEQYF. The CDR3 bases are TGTGCCAGCTCACCGGACTCTTCCGAGCAGTACTTC.

V is TRBV6-1 and J is TRBJ2-7; TRBD1 agrees at 9 bases. The CDR3 covers 15 residues. Per germline, CDR1 MNHNS and CDR2 SASEGT. V shed 7 bases, J shed 2 bases, and the junction held 9 bases outside the gene matches. The CDR3: CASTEWGTGTYEQYF. The CDR3 DNA reads TGTGCCAGCACCGAATGGGGGACAGGGACCTACGAGCAGTACTTC.

The chain is built from TRBV27 and TRBJ2-7; TRBD2 aligns across 11 bases. Trimming took 3 bases from V and 5 from J; bases not matched to a gene: 6. CDR1 is MNHEY, CDR2 SMNVEV, per germline (reference sequence). The CDR3 is 15 residues long. The CDR3 here is CASSFIAGGRNEQYF. The DNA of the CDR3 is TGTGCCAGCAGTTTTATAGCGGGAGGGAGGAACGAGCAGTACTTC.

The V and J genes are TRBV30 and TRBJ2-6; 10 bases are shared with TRBD2. Trimming took 7 bases from V and 0 from J; bases not matched to a gene: 6. The CDR3 contains 16 residues. The germline V gene has CDR1 GTSNPN and CDR2 SVGIG (reference sequence). The CDR3 sequence: CASRLAGLSGANVLTF. DNA of the CDR3: TGTGCCTCCAGACTAGCGGGTCTCTCTGGGGCCAACGTCCTGACTTTC.

The rearrangement joins TRBV6-5 to TRBJ2-1; maybe TRBD1 (6 bases). V was shortened by 5 bases and J by 7 bases, with 9 bases between the two germline ends. In germline, CDR1 is MNHEY, CDR2 SVGAGI. The CDR3 consists of 12 residues. Here the CDR3 DNA reads TGTGCCAGCAGTAAACAGGGAAATGAGCAGTTCTTC. It codes for CASSKQGNEQFF.

J is TRBJ1-2 and V is TRBV21-1; the D call in the table, TRBD1, was not verified against the DNA. TRBV21-1 is a pseudogene segment. This CDR3 is 19 amino acids long. DNA for the CDR3: TGTGCCAGCAGCAAAGAAAGAGGGGTTCGGACAGGTACCTCCTATGGCTACACCTTC. Its protein is CASSKERGVRTGTSYGYTF.

The chain is built from TRBV7-8 and TRBJ1-4; perhaps TRBD1 as D (5 bases). V was pared by 2 bases and J by 4 bases, with 11 bases between. CDR3 length equals 15 residues. Germline V lookup: CDR1 SGHVS, CDR2 FQNEAQ. This CDR3 is CASSLFGGFNEKLFF. CDR3 nucleotide sequence: TGTGCCAGCAGCTTATTTGGGGGGTTTAATGAAAAACTGTTTTTT. Full variable domain (remainder filled in from reference TRBV7-8 and TRBJ1-4): GAGVSQSPRYKVAKRGQDVALRCDPISGHVSLFWYQQALGQGPEFLTYFQNEAQLDKSGLPSDRFFAERPEGSVSTLKIQRTQQEDSAVYLCASSLFGGFNEKLFFGSGTQLSVL.

The V call is TRBV7-9, the J call TRBJ2-2, with a tentative D call TRBD1 (6 bases). Trimming took 6 bases from V and 7 from J, leaving 9 bases between them. The CDR3 runs 12 residues. Germline assignment: CDR1 SEHNR and CDR2 FQNEAQ (reference sequence). CDR3 in DNA: TGTGCCAGCAGGCGACAGGACGGGGAGCTGTTTTTT. Translation gives CASRRQDGELFF.

V gene TRBV20-1 combines with J gene TRBJ2-1, with D hard to call. Per the germline V gene, CDR1 is DFQATT and CDR2 is SNEGSKA (reference sequence). With 0 bases removed from V and 7 bases from J, the gap between germline ends came to 4 bases. The CDR3 consists of 11 residues. The CDR3 loop is CSARDPNEQFF. The CDR3 DNA sequence: TGCAGTGCTAGAGATCCAAATGAGCAGTTCTTC.

V is TRBV9 and J is TRBJ2-3; 9 bases map to TRBD1. Germline lookup yields CDR1 SGDLS and CDR2 YYNGEE. V lost 3 bases, J lost 2 bases, and 10 bases stayed unmatched. The CDR3 runs to 17 residues. The CDR3 bases are TGTGCCAGCAGCGAACGGGACAGGGAGGGGTTCACAGATACGCAGTATTTT. Translation gives CASSERDREGFTDTQYF.

This rearrangement joins TRBV5-1 to TRBJ2-4, with 11 bases matching TRBD2. The CDR3 has 13 residues. Per germline, CDR1 SGHRS and CDR2 YFSETQ. Trimming removed 4 bases from V and 15 bases from J; junction bases left unmatched: 9. The CDR3 sequence is CASSATSGNRVYF. The CDR3 DNA reads TGCGCCAGCAGCGCGACTAGCGGGAACAGGGTGTACTTC.

This clone occurred once. The chain couples TRBV6-1 to TRBJ1-5; 7 positions match TRBD1. The CDR3 has 15 amino acids. Trimming removed 5 bases from V and 0 bases from J; junction bases left unmatched: 4. Germline V CDR1 and CDR2: MNHNS, SASEGT. The CDR3 DNA reads as TGTGCCAGCAGTTGGGGACAGTCTAGCAATCAGCCCCAGCATTTT. It encodes CASSWGQSSNQPQHF.

The V call is TRBV19, the J call TRBJ1-1, with 7 nucleotides matching TRBD1. CDR1 and CDR2 from the germline V gene are LNHDA and SQIVND (reference sequence). The CDR3 consists of 14 residues. The trim removed 7 bases at V and 1 base at J, leaving 6 bases unmatched. The CDR3 DNA sequence: TGTGCCAGTAATAACAGGGGTCGGAACACTGAAGCTTTCTTT. It specifies CASNNRGRNTEAFF.

This rearrangement joins TRBV30 to TRBJ1-2; weak D call: TRBD1 (5 bases). Germline V gene sequence: CDR1 GTSNPN, CDR2 SVGIG (reference sequence). Trimming stripped 1 base from V and 4 bases from J, with 13 bases between. This CDR3 is built from 14 residues. This CDR3 reads CAWSGGRDGYGYTF. The CDR3 DNA reads TGTGCCTGGAGTGGGGGCAGGGATGGCTATGGCTACACCTTC.

This clone occurred a few times. The chain employs TRBV6-5 and TRBJ2-3; TRBD2 matches 10 bases. The V and J ends lost 7 bases and 4 bases, in that order; junction bases with no gene match: 5. Per germline, CDR1 MNHEY and CDR2 SVGAGI. The CDR3 spans 14 residues. The CDR3 loop reads CASKSGRASDTQYF. CDR3 DNA: TGTGCCAGCAAGAGCGGGAGGGCTTCAGATACGCAGTATTTT.